These T cell receptor beta chains were read from a single sample in a study of OX40 agonist ivuxolimab in advanced cancers. Clones were sequenced by immunoSEQ multiplex PCR, and TCRdb holds only the in-frame ones, with some missing. Among 80,000 or so clones, 70% to 90% were seen once, and the ten largest hold roughly 8%. This specimen was CD4+ or CD8+ T cells sorted from blood, taken in a trial of the OX40 agonist ivuxolimab. All receptors come from an adult with an advanced solid tumor such as melanoma, head and neck, liver or kidney cancer. Both conserved end residues are part of each CDR3. Fields, in order: V gene, clone size, J gene, D gene, CDR3 protein, CDR3 DNA. A D gene is named only where the DNA matches it firmly. Clone size, where shown, is once, few, many, or a class for clones that have expanded.

TRBV19	.	TRBJ1-1	.	CASSTVYTEAFF	TGTGCCAGTAGTACTGTTTACACTGAAGCTTTCTTT
TRBV5-8	few	TRBJ1-1	TRBD1	CASSPLQGAFNTEAFF	TGTGCCAGCAGCCCATTACAGGGGGCGTTTAACACTGAAGCTTTCTTT
TRBV11-3	.	TRBJ1-1	.	CASSSGGSAEAFF	TGTGCCAGCAGCTCGGGGGGGAGCGCTGAAGCTTTCTTT
TRBV5-6	once	TRBJ2-7	.	CASSLSGAKGYEQYF	TGTGCCAGCAGCTTGAGTGGGGCGAAAGGCTACGAGCAGTACTTC
TRBV19	.	TRBJ2-1	.	CASSNWGSSYNEQFF	TGTGCCAGTAGTAACTGGGGAAGCTCCTACAATGAGCAGTTCTTC
TRBV6-5	.	TRBJ1-1	.	CASRTVGTEAFF	TGTGCCAGCAGGACCGTAGGGACTGAAGCTTTCTTT
TRBV28	.	TRBJ2-2	.	CASSLTTGELFF	TGTGCCAGCAGTTTGACCACCGGGGAGCTGTTTTTT
TRBV2	.	TRBJ2-1	.	CASSPGGYNEQFF	TGTGCCAGCAGTCCTGGGGGCTACAATGAGCAGTTCTTC
TRBV7-3	once	TRBJ1-1	.	CASSLTGGGGNTEAFF	TGTGCCAGCAGCTTAACGGGGGGCGGAGGGAACACTGAAGCTTTCTTT
TRBV5-4	.	TRBJ1-2	.	CASSSHDRTANYGYTF	TGTGCCAGCAGCTCTCACGACAGGACGGCTAACTATGGCTACACCTTC